This T cell receptor beta chain was sequenced for a study of T cell changes during pregnancy in multiple sclerosis. The V gene's germline CDR1 is MNHEY and CDR2 SVGAGI. Trimming stripped 8 bases from V and 1 base from J, with 11 bases between. The CDR3 loop spans 13 amino acids. The table came from immunoSEQ multiplex PCR; TCRdb's copy has only in-frame clones and leaves some out. Of roughly 47,000 clones listed, 70% to 90% are singletons. Sample: CD4+ T cells from peripheral blood mononuclear cells, taken after pregnancy. The gene calls are TRBV6-5 and TRBJ2-5, with a tentative D call TRBD1 (5 bases). The clonotype was recovered from a female donor with multiple sclerosis, enrolled in a pregnancy study. CDR3 loop: CASHGQLQETQYF. CDR3 coding DNA: TGTGCCAGCCACGGACAACTCCAAGAGACCCAGTACTTC.